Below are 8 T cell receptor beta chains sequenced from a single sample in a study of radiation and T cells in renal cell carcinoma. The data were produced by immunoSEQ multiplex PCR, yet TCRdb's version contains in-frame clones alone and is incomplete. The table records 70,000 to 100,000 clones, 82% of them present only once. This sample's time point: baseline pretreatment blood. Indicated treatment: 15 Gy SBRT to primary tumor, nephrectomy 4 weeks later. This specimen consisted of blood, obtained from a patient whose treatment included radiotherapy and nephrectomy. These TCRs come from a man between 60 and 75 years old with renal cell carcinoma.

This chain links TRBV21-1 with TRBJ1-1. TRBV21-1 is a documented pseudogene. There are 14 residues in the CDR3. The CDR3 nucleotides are TGTGCCAGCAGCAAAGTTTGCGGGGGCACTGAAGCTTTCTTT. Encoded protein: CASSKVCGGTEAFF.

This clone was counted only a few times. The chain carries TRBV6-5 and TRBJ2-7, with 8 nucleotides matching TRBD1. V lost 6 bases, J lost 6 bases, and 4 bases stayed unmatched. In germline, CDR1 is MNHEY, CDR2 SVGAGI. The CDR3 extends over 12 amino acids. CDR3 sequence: CASSLGQGEQYF. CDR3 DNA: TGTGCCAGCAGCCTCGGACAGGGCGAGCAGTACTTC.

The DNA of the CDR3 is TGTGCCAGCAGCTTAGAAAGGAGGGACCGGGGAAACATTCAGTACTTC. It yields the protein CASSLERRDRGNIQYF. V gene TRBV7-9 combines with J gene TRBJ2-4, with D possibly matching TRBD2 (6 bases). Trimming removed 1 base at V and 6 bases at J, with 16 bases between. The V gene's germline CDR1 is SEHNR and CDR2 FQNEAQ (reference sequence). This CDR3 is 16 amino acids long.

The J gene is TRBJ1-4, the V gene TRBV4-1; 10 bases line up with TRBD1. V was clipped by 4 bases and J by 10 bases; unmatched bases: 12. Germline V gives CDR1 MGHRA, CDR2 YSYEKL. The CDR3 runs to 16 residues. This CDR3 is CASSPGAGQGTVKLFF. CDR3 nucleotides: TGCGCCAGCAGCCCAGGTGCGGGACAGGGGACAGTAAAACTGTTTTTT.

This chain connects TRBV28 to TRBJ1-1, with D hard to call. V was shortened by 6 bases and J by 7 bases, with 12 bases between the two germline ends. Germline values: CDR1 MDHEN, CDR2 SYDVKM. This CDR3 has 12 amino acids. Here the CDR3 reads CASSLNSLEAFF. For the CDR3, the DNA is TGTGCCAGCAGCTTAAACAGTCTTGAAGCTTTCTTT.

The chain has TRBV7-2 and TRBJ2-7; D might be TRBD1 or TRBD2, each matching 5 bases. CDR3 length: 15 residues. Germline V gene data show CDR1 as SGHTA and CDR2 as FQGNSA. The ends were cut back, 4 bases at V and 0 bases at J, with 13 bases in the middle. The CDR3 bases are TGTGCCAGCAGCTCTTCAACCGGGGCCTCCTACGAGCAGTACTTC. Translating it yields CASSSSTGASYEQYF.

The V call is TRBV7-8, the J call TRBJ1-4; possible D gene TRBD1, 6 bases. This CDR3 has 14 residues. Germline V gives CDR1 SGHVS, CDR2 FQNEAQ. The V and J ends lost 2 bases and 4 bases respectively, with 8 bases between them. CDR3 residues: CASSLRTVNEKLFF. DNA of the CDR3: TGTGCCAGCAGCTTAAGGACAGTTAATGAAAAACTGTTTTTT.

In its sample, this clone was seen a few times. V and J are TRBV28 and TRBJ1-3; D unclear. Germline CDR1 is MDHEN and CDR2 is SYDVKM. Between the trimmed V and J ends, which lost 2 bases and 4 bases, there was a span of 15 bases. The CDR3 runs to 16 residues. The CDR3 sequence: CASSLRAGPQGNTIYF. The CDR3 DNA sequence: TGTGCCAGCAGTTTACGGGCAGGCCCACAAGGAAACACCATATATTTT.